One and the same sample provided the 2 T cell receptor beta chains below, sequenced in a study of vaccination and CD4 T cells after COVID-19. Scientists ran DNA taken from cultured CD4+ T cells through the Oncomine TCR Beta short-read assay for sequencing. TCRdb ran MiXCR on the PCR reads and lists one entry per CDR3 protein. The sample records about 25,000 distinct CDR3 sequences, less than 35% being singletons. The time point denotes: late sampling 161 to 241 days after vaccination in three convalescent patients. Treatment specified: 10-day PBMC culture with coronavirus spike peptide pools or control peptides (ViraFEST assay). For these TCRs, the target antigens are not known. Sample: CD4+ T cells from blood, cultured in vitro, taken about 7 months after SARS-CoV-2 vaccination. The receptors were gathered from a human donor who had recovered from COVID-19.

V gene TRBV4-1 combines with J gene TRBJ2-5; perhaps TRBD1 as D (6 bases). Per the germline V gene, CDR1 is MGHRA and CDR2 is YSYEKL. This CDR3 region has 14 residues. Trimming stripped 3 bases from V and 2 bases from J, with 10 bases between. CDR3 sequence (DNA): TGCGCCAGCAGCCACGGACAGCTACAAGAGACCCAGTACTTC. This codes for CASSHGQLQETQYF.

The CDR3 nucleotides are TGTGCCAGCAGTTTACCCCAGACTAGCGGGAGTACGTATGAGCAGTTCTTC. Translated: CASSLPQTSGSTYEQFF. The chain links TRBV28 to TRBJ2-1, with 12 bases lining up with TRBD2. The CDR3 loop spans 17 amino acids. The junction had 10 bases not matched to a gene; V was cut back by 2 bases and J by 8 bases. Per germline, CDR1 MDHEN and CDR2 SYDVKM.